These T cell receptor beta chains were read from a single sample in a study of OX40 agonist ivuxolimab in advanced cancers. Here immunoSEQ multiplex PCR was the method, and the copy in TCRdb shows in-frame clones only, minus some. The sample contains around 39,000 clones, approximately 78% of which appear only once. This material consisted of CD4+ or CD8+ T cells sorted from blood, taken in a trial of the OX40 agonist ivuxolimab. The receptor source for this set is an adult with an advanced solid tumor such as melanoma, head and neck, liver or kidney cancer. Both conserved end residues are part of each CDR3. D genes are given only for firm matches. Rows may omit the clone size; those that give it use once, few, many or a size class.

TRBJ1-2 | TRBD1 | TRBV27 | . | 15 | CASRPDRAPRNGYTF | TGTGCCAGCAGACCCGACAGGGCTCCTAGGAATGGCTACACCTTC
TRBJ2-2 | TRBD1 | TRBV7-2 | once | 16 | CASSQGDRRWTGELFF | TGTGCCAGCAGCCAAGGGGACAGGAGATGGACCGGGGAGCTGTTTTTT
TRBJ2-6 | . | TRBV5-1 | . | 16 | CASRNRESSGANVLTF | TGCGCCAGCAGGAACAGGGAAAGCTCTGGGGCCAACGTCCTGACTTTC
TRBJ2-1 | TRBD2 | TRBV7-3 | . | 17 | CASSLRGGTSGSGEQFF | TGTGCCAGCAGCTTAAGGGGCGGTACCAGCGGGAGTGGTGAGCAGTTCTTC
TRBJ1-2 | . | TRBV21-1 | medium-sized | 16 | CASSKVTSDPFHGYTF | TGTGCCAGCAGCAAAGTTACCAGCGACCCCTTTCATGGCTACACCTTC
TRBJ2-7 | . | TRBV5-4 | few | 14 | CASSLDRRNYEQYF | TGTGCCAGCAGCTTAGACCGACGAAACTACGAGCAGTACTTC
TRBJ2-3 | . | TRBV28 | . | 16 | CASSFRGLGYRDTQYF | TGTGCCAGCAGTTTTAGGGGGTTGGGTTATAGAGATACGCAGTATTTT
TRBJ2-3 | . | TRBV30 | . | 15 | CAWTNWWASTDTQYF | TGTGCCTGGACCAACTGGTGGGCTAGCACAGATACGCAGTATTTT
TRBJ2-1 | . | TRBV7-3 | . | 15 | CASSPFGGDYNEQFF | TGTGCCAGCAGCCCTTTCGGCGGAGACTACAATGAGCAGTTCTTC
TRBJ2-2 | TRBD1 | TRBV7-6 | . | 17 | CASRERGTGGRTGELFF | TGTGCCAGCAGAGAGAGGGGAACAGGGGGTCGGACCGGGGAGCTGTTTTTT
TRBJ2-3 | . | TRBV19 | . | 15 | CASSIDTRLVVTQYF | TGTGCCAGTAGTATAGATACGAGACTAGTGGTTACGCAGTATTTT
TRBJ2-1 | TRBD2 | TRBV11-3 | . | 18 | CASSPASASGRSYNEQFF | TGTGCCAGCAGCCCCGCTTCAGCTAGCGGGAGAAGTTACAATGAGCAGTTCTTC
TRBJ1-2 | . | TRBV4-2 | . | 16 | CASSQGRGISNYGYTF | TGTGCCAGCAGCCAGGGCAGGGGAATATCTAACTATGGCTACACCTTC
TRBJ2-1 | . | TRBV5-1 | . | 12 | CASSFGGKLQFF | TGCGCCAGCAGCTTTGGTGGGAAGCTTCAGTTCTTC
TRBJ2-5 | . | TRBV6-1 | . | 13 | CASRTGRRETQYF | TGTGCCAGCCGAACAGGACGCCGAGAGACCCAGTACTTC
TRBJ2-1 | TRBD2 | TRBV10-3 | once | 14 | CAISLGAGGNEQFF | TGTGCCATCAGTTTGGGAGCGGGGGGCAATGAGCAGTTCTTC
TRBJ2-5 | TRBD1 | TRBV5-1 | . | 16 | CASSRASGQGAETQYF | TGCGCCAGCAGCCGGGCCTCGGGACAGGGAGCAGAGACCCAGTACTTC
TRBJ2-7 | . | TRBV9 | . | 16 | CASTRGDGTPPYEQYF | TGTGCCAGCACCCGAGGGGATGGGACACCACCCTACGAGCAGTACTTC
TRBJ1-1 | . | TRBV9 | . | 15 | CASSVVGAGGSEAFF | TGTGCCAGCAGCGTAGTGGGAGCCGGGGGGTCTGAAGCTTTCTTT
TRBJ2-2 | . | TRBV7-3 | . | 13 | CASSPRSGGELFF | TGTGCCAGCAGCCCCCGTTCTGGCGGGGAGCTGTTTTTT
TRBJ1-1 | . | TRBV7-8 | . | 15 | CASSLGPAAYTEAFF | TGTGCCAGCAGCTTAGGACCGGCAGCCTACACTGAAGCTTTCTTT
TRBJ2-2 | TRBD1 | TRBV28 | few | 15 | CASRAGGASTGELFF | TGTGCCAGCAGAGCAGGGGGCGCAAGCACCGGGGAGCTGTTTTTT
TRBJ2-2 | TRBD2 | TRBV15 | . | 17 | CATSRGGEGRRTGELFF | TGTGCCACCAGCAGAGGTGGGGAGGGGAGGCGCACCGGGGAGCTGTTTTTT
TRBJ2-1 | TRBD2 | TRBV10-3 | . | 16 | CAISATSGITYNEQFF | TGTGCCATCAGTGCCACTAGCGGGATAACCTACAATGAGCAGTTCTTC
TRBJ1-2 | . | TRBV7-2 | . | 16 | CASSPDSSTPSYGYTF | TGTGCCAGCAGCCCGGACAGCTCCACACCTAGCTATGGCTACACCTTC
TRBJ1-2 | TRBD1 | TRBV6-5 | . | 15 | CASRDPTGGISGYTF | TGTGCCAGCAGGGATCCGACAGGGGGCATTAGTGGCTACACCTTC
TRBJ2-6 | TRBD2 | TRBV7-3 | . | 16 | CASSEGLAGGPDVLTF | TGTGCCAGCAGCGAGGGACTAGCGGGAGGGCCGGACGTCCTGACTTTC
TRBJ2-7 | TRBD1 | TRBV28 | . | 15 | CASRVQDRIPYEQYF | TGTGCCAGCAGAGTCCAGGACAGGATTCCCTACGAGCAGTACTTC
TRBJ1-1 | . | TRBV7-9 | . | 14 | CASSFGQTVSEAFF | TGTGCCAGCAGCTTTGGACAGACGGTGAGCGAAGCTTTCTTT